This paragraph covers one T cell receptor (beta chain) sequence. By sample share, this clonotype is large (0.1 to 1%). Its antigen specificity is not known. Base qualities are not recorded, but no much larger clone differs from it by a single base. The CDR3 has 14 amino acids, counting the end cysteine and phenylalanine. Only the CDR3 portion is preserved as DNA: 42 bases, with reading frame beginning at the first base. Trimmed from V: 6 bases; trimmed from J: 0 bases; junction bases lacking a gene match: 7. CDR1 and CDR2, per the germline V gene, are SQVTM and ANQGSEA. Using a BD FACSAria II cell sorter, four subsets defined by PD-1 and/or TIGIT were sorted from live CD3+CD8+TCRalphabeta+ cells. To characterize how relevant each subset is to anti-PD-1 therapy response, circulating CD8 T cells were sorted into four subsets based on PD-1 and TIGIT expression. Both TCR alpha and TCR beta chains were sequenced from each sorted CD8 T-cell subset. Peripheral blood was drawn before the first anti-PD-1 injection and after two and four injections. PBMCs were isolated immediately by Ficoll gradient centrifugation. Until use, PBMCs were cryopreserved in liquid nitrogen in RPMI containing approximately 20% FCS and around 10% DMSO. After thawing, PBMCs were stained with a viability dye and with antibodies against CD3, CD8alpha, TCRalphabeta, PD-1 and TIGIT. The RNeasy Kit was used to extract total RNA, and all samples had a RIN greater than 7.

Reads for this sample came from a NextSeq 500. The QIAseq Immune Repertoire RNA Library Kit, Human TCR Panel, was used to prepare TCR libraries from about 16 ng of total RNA. Sequencing of the TCR libraries was done on an Illumina NextSeq with a Mid Output V2 kit and asymmetric 261x41 paired-end reads. Every TCR library was diluted to about 4.1 nM, then pooled, denatured and loaded at roughly 0.97 pM. Per the source publication's procedure: Processing of the TCR FASTQ files took place in the QIAGEN GeneGlobe Data Analysis Center, and downstream analysis was done in R 3.5.2. Clonality was computed as one minus Shannon entropy normalized by the log of the number of unique productive sequences. TRA or TRB clonotypes differing in abundance between baseline and M1 were identified within each subset by Fisher exact tests at 5% FDR. Clonotypes with differential abundance were put into four groups: emerging, expanding, contracting or non-expanding/contracting. Repertoire overlap between patients was measured with Morisita's overlap index. The public reads were quality trimmed at Q25 with fastp and then assembled into clones with MiXCR by TCRdb, keeping productive beta chains. Rows with one shared CDR3 protein collapse into an entry with the most common genes and DNA. These V and J calls are TCRdb output, not the study's own analysis. Across this sample there are 800 or so distinct CDR3 sequences, with roughly 7.1% seen only once. Over 9.5% of the sample rests with the top ten.

The record originates from a study of circulating CD8 cells and anti-PD-1 response in melanoma (dated by TCRdb to the early 2020s). At the level of the whole study: Patients received nivolumab intravenously at 3 mg/kg every 2 weeks. Of the approximately 13 patients in the melanoma cohort, anti-PD-1 was received as first-line therapy by seven patients, and prior targeted therapy or immunotherapy had been received by six patients. A total of around 11 melanoma patients were included in the TCR repertoire analysis, 4 of them responders and 7 non-responders. Responders were defined as patients showing complete or partial responses, and non-responders as patients showing stable or progressive disease (RECIST v1.1). PD-1 on on-treatment samples was detected using a biotinylated anti-human IgG4 antibody. What the study reported, not specific to this receptor: Because material was limited, most experiments were generally run without replicates. Tumor material was not accessible, so tumor reactivity was assessed by peptide assays on expanded sorted subsets instead. The DNEG repertoire was the most diverse; PD-1 and DPOS showed similar, higher clonality, and TIGIT repertoires were the least diverse. The authors pointed out that the cohort included both treatment-naive and previously treated patients, and that this mix could influence the results. The published TCR repertoire comparisons used only baseline and M1 samples from a small cohort with few responders. Repertoires were found to be largely private between subsets, with under 7% of TRB clonotypes shared at M1, and the highest sharing was observed between DPOS and TIGIT.

This clonotype originated in a human donor with melanoma. The starting material was CD8+ T cells from PBMCs, obtained at baseline or after one month of anti-PD-1 therapy (not recorded which). Rearrangement joined TRBV29-1 to TRBJ2-5; TRBD1 lines up with 7 middle nucleotides. The nucleotide sequence reads as follows: TGCAGCGTCAACAGGGGCCACCACCAAGAGACCCAGTACTTC. Its translation reads: CSVNRGHHQETQYF.